The text below deals with one T cell receptor (beta chain). Its antigen is not known. These data are taken from a study of vaccination and CD4 T cells after COVID-19. Study in general: Blood was drawn a median around 70 days post second dose, range 14 to 241. Cells received overlapping spike peptides from SARS-CoV-2, HCoV-NL63, HCoV-OC43 and HCoV-229E as stimulation.

Losses at the gene ends were 1 base for V and 5 bases for J; bases not matched to a gene: 13. Germline V CDR1 and CDR2: SEHNR, FQNEAQ (reference sequence). The CDR3 totals 18 residues. Sequencing of the DNA from cultured CD4+ T cells was carried out with the Oncomine TCR Beta short-read assay. TCRdb called the PCR reads again in MiXCR, with one record for every CDR3 protein. The sample consists of some 2,500 distinct CDR3 sequences, about 22% of them appearing once. Treatment denoted: roughly 11-day PBMC culture with coronavirus spike peptide pools or control peptides (ViraFEST assay). This sequence joins TRBV7-9 and TRBJ2-3, with 9 bases lining up with TRBD2. The TCR sequence derives from a human donor who had recovered from COVID-19. The material sequenced was CD4+ T cells from blood, cultured in vitro. The CDR3 spells CASSLGRALAGFIDTQYF. The CDR3, as DNA: TGTGCCAGCAGCTTAGGGCGGGCGCTAGCGGGATTCATAGATACGCAGTATTTT.